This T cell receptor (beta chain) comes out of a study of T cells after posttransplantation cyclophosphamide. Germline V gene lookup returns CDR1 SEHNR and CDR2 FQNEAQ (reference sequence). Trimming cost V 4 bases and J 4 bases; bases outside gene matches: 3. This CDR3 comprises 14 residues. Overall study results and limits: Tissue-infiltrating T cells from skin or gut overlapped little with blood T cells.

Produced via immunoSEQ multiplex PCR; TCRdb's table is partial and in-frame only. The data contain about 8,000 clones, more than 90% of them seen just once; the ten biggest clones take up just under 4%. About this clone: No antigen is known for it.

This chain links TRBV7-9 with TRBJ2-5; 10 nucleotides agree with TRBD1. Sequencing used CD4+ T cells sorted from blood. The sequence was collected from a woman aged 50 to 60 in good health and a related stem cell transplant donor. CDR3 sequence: CASSSWTGGETQYF. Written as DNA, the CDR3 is TGTGCCAGCAGCTCGTGGACAGGGGGAGAGACCCAGTACTTC.